The T cell receptor beta chain under discussion was sequenced for a study of cytomegalovirus exposure and HLA in healthy donors. Study-wide points: Common viral pathogens seemed to be connected with several of the most significant clusters, according to a later analysis. In an earlier analysis, about 87% or about 30%: the productive usage of most TCR beta V segments. Reported performance of the classifier showed diagnosis of cytomegalovirus status with high specificity and sensitivity.

Germline lookup yields CDR1 LNHNV and CDR2 YYDKDF (reference sequence). The CDR3 covers 13 residues. Unmatched junction bases numbered 2, after V lost 8 bases and J lost 4 bases. PCR used 60 Vbeta primers and 13 Jbeta primers. Study processing details: In a later analysis, 75 million to 85 million unique TCR beta chains included roughly 11 million shared by two or more donors. Only in-frame clones appear in the TCRdb table, and some are missing; sequencing was by immunoSEQ multiplex PCR. V, J and clone size were drawn from that table, and D and trimming were deduced from the DNA. Here the sample spans around 130,000 clones, 70% to 85% being singletons. Regarding this clone: The antigen is unknown.

The material sequenced was PBMCs. The chain combines TRBV15 with TRBJ2-3; 11 bases line up with TRBD2. This TCR was recovered from a woman aged 18 to 35 in good health and CMV-seropositive. CDR3 DNA: TGTGCCACCGCACTAGCGGGGGCAGATACGCAGTATTTT. Its protein is CATALAGADTQYF.